The TCR beta chain described here comes from a study of shared T cell receptors in the human thymus. Data came from immunoSEQ multiplex PCR; TCRdb stores just in-frame clones and leaves some out. The sample has under 850,000 clones, over 75% seen once; the top ten hold 0.0095% to 0.013%. The data were also submitted as part of a second study, on human thymus T cells. That publication notes: Those donating were healthy Finnish infants in corrective surgery for congenital heart defects. Thymic and blood repertoires appeared to display a bias in their usage of V and J genes. Related research reported highly overlapping thymic repertoires among unrelated individuals.

The specimen sequenced was thymocytes. The TCR comes from a boy younger than two with a congenital heart defect.

In DNA, the CDR3 is TGTGCCAGCAGCCGTACGGGACTAGCGGGAACGGAGACCCAGTACTTC. Translating gives CASSRTGLAGTETQYF. V gene TRBV7-3 combines with J gene TRBJ2-5, with 13 positions matching TRBD2. Germline CDR1 is SGHTA and CDR2 is FQGTGA. CDR3 length: 16 amino acids. V was clipped by 5 bases and J by 5 bases; unmatched bases: 8.